The clone carrying this T cell receptor beta chain was picked up many times. Its antigen is unknown. V lost 2 bases, J lost 0 bases, and 11 bases lay in between. The CDR3 has 15 residues. The sample is drawn from a study of T cells in Graves' hyperthyroidism and ophthalmopathy. Using RNA transcripts as the source, TCR beta CDR3 regions were amplified. The primer set for the first-round RT-PCR of the TCR CDR3 was HTBI. In TCRdb, the multiplex PCR reads were re-called with MiXCR into one record per CDR3 protein. The sample carries approximately 480,000 distinct CDR3 sequences, roughly 20% recorded once. Study-wide results and limits: Progression to ophthalmopathy was predicted a median of roughly 6.8 months early.

The V gene is TRBV12-3 or TRBV12-4, the J gene TRBJ2-7, with D possibly matching TRBD2 (7 bases). The origin of this receptor is a man younger than 35 with Graves' hyperthyroidism. Material: blood. In DNA, the CDR3 is TGTGCCAGCAGTTTATCCGGGGGGCCCTCCTACGAGCAGTACTTC. Encoded protein: CASSLSGGPSYEQYF.